These T cell receptor beta chains were read from a single sample in a study of T-cell memory formation after mild COVID-19. TCRdb fed the 5' RACE reads into MiXCR, producing one record per CDR3 protein. The repertoire has around 390,000 distinct CDR3 sequences, roughly 15% of them found once; the top ten carry 20% to 25%. The source material was PBMCs or a T cell subset sorted from them (not recorded which). The receptors were sampled from a man in his late teens or twenties who had mild COVID-19 (a few samples of this study predate the infection). Cell type and time point are not known. CDR3s include the opening cysteine and the closing phenylalanine or tryptophan. The order of the fields is J gene, D gene, V gene, clone size, CDR3 protein, CDR3 DNA. The D gene is left open where the match is weak. Some rows have no size entry. The others give once, few or many, or a class for an expanded clone.

J gene: TRBJ2-1; D gene: NA; V gene: TRBV19; clone size: NA; CDR3 protein: CASSITGGYNEQFF; CDR3 DNA: TGTGCCAGTAGTATTACCGGGGGTTACAATGAGCAGTTCTTC
J gene: TRBJ1-3; D gene: NA; V gene: TRBV4-1; clone size: NA; CDR3 protein: CASSVRRVGGNTIYF; CDR3 DNA: TGCGCCAGCAGCGTACGCAGGGTTGGTGGAAACACCATATATTTT
J gene: TRBJ1-5; D gene: NA; V gene: TRBV27; clone size: few; CDR3 protein: CATGGNQPQHF; CDR3 DNA: TGTGCCACCGGGGGCAATCAGCCCCAGCATTTT
J gene: TRBJ2-1; D gene: TRBD2; V gene: TRBV11-3; clone size: NA; CDR3 protein: CASSLGIGGEQFF; CDR3 DNA: TGTGCCAGCAGCTTAGGAATCGGGGGGGAGCAGTTCTTC
J gene: TRBJ2-7; D gene: NA; V gene: TRBV12-3/TRBV12-4; clone size: few; CDR3 protein: CASSEGVSEQYF; CDR3 DNA: TGTGCCAGTTCGGAGGGGGTTTCCGAGCAGTACTTC
J gene: TRBJ2-7; D gene: NA; V gene: TRBV7-2; clone size: NA; CDR3 protein: CASTQGYMSSYEQYF; CDR3 DNA: TGTGCCAGCACCCAAGGGTACATGAGCTCCTACGAGCAGTACTTC
J gene: TRBJ2-1; D gene: NA; V gene: TRBV6-2/TRBV6-3; clone size: NA; CDR3 protein: CASSYSRGQPFF; CDR3 DNA: TGTGCCAGCAGTTACTCGAGAGGCCAGCCGTTCTTC
J gene: TRBJ1-6; D gene: NA; V gene: TRBV7-2; clone size: few; CDR3 protein: CASSLGNNSPLHF; CDR3 DNA: TGTGCCAGCAGCTTAGGCAACAATTCACCCCTCCACTTT
J gene: TRBJ2-1; D gene: NA; V gene: TRBV7-2; clone size: many; CDR3 protein: CASSLARLEGENEQFF; CDR3 DNA: TGTGCCAGCAGCTTAGCCCGTCTAGAAGGTGAGAATGAGCAGTTCTTC
J gene: TRBJ1-3; D gene: NA; V gene: TRBV6-6; clone size: NA; CDR3 protein: CASRPQGALGNTIYF; CDR3 DNA: TGTGCCAGCAGACCCCAGGGAGCCCTTGGAAACACCATATATTTT
J gene: TRBJ1-1; D gene: NA; V gene: TRBV3-1; clone size: NA; CDR3 protein: CASSQAVISGQAFF; CDR3 DNA: TGTGCCAGCAGCCAAGCGGTTATATCGGGCCAAGCTTTCTTT
J gene: TRBJ1-5; D gene: NA; V gene: TRBV6-2/TRBV6-3; clone size: NA; CDR3 protein: CASTPRQSRQPQHF; CDR3 DNA: TGTGCCAGCACTCCACGACAGTCTCGGCAGCCCCAGCATTTT
J gene: TRBJ2-3; D gene: NA; V gene: TRBV20-1; clone size: few; CDR3 protein: CSAEDRQGGSTDTQYF; CDR3 DNA: TGCAGTGCCGAAGATCGGCAGGGTGGGAGCACAGATACGCAGTATTTT
J gene: TRBJ2-7; D gene: NA; V gene: TRBV20-1; clone size: few; CDR3 protein: CSARDQVSGSYEQYF; CDR3 DNA: TGCAGTGCTAGAGATCAGGTTTCCGGCTCCTACGAGCAGTACTTC
J gene: TRBJ1-2; D gene: TRBD1; V gene: TRBV7-2; clone size: NA; CDR3 protein: CASESLGRDSLYGYTF; CDR3 DNA: TGTGCCAGCGAAAGCCTAGGCCGGGACAGTCTTTATGGCTACACCTTC
J gene: TRBJ2-5; D gene: NA; V gene: TRBV11-2; clone size: NA; CDR3 protein: CASSLVTTETQYF; CDR3 DNA: TGTGCCAGCAGCTTAGTTACAACGGAGACCCAGTACTTC
J gene: TRBJ1-1; D gene: NA; V gene: TRBV29-1; clone size: NA; CDR3 protein: CSGRDGPYQNTEAFF; CDR3 DNA: TGCAGCGGTCGGGACGGGCCTTACCAGAACACTGAAGCTTTCTTT
J gene: TRBJ1-2; D gene: NA; V gene: TRBV7-2; clone size: few; CDR3 protein: CASSLAPGQYGYTF; CDR3 DNA: TGTGCCAGCAGCTTAGCGCCGGGACAATATGGCTACACCTTC
J gene: TRBJ2-3; D gene: NA; V gene: TRBV5-6; clone size: NA; CDR3 protein: CASSWGPDTQYF; CDR3 DNA: TGTGCCAGCAGTTGGGGCCCAGATACGCAGTATTTT
J gene: TRBJ1-1; D gene: NA; V gene: TRBV29-1; clone size: NA; CDR3 protein: CSVEPMAWAFF; CDR3 DNA: TGCAGCGTTGAGCCAATGGCATGGGCTTTCTTT
J gene: TRBJ2-6; D gene: NA; V gene: TRBV4-1; clone size: many; CDR3 protein: CASSQVSPISGANVLTF; CDR3 DNA: TGCGCCAGCAGCCAAGTCAGCCCGATCTCTGGGGCCAACGTCCTGACTTTC